One T cell receptor (beta chain) is described in this entry. Seattle patients were enrolled while actively infected and followed longitudinally. The CDR3 is 15 residues long. These data originate in a study of blood T cell repertoires in COVID-19. Study as a whole: The United States, Italy and Spain provided the acute and convalescent COVID-19 samples. The analysed material was cDNA or gDNA that came from T cells, B-cell-depleted T cells, or PBMCs.

Study processing details: Scientists estimated how many nucleated cells there were by amplifying reference gene primers. The table came from immunoSEQ multiplex PCR; TCRdb's copy has only in-frame clones and leaves some out. The V and J calls and the clone size are those of that table, but D and trimming were determined from the DNA. The sample contains 160,000 or so clones, 85% to 90% of which appear only once. The TCR sequence derives from a woman between 65 and 79 years old with COVID-19, enrolled during active disease. The rearrangement uses TRBV21-1 and TRBJ1-4. TRBV21-1 is a listed pseudogene. Sequencing was performed on peripheral blood. For the CDR3, the DNA is TGTGCCAGCAGCAAAGTCCGGGCAACTAATGAAAAACTGTTTTTT. Translating gives CASSKVRATNEKLFF.